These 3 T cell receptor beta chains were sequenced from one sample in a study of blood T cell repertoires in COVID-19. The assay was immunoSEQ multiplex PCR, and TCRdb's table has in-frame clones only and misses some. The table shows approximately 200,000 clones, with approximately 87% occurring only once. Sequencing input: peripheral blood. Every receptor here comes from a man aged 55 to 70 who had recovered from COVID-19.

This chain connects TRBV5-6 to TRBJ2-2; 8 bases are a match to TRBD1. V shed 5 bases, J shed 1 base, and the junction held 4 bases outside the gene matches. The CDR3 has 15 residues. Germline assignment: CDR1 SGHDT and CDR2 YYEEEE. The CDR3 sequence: CASRLQGVNTGELFF. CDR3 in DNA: TGTGCCAGCAGGCTACAGGGGGTGAACACCGGGGAGCTGTTTTTT.

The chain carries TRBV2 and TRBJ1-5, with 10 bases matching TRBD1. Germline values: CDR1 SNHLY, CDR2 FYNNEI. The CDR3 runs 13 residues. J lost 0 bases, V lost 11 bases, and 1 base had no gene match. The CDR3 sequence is CAGQGDSNQPQHF. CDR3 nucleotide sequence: TGTGCCGGACAGGGGGATAGCAATCAGCCCCAGCATTTT. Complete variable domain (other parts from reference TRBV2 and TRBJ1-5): EPEVTQTPSHQVTQMGQEVILRCVPISNHLYFYWYRQILGQKVEFLVSFYNNEISEKSEIFDDQFSVERPDGSNFTLKIRSTKLEDSAMYFCAGQGDSNQPQHFGDGTRLSIL.

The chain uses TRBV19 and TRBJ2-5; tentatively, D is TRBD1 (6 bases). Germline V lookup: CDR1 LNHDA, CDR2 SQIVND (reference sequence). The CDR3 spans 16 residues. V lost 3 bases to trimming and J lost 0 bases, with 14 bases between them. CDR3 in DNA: TGTGCCAGTAGTATGACAGGAGGTTCGGACCAAGAGACCCAGTACTTC. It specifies CASSMTGGSDQETQYF.